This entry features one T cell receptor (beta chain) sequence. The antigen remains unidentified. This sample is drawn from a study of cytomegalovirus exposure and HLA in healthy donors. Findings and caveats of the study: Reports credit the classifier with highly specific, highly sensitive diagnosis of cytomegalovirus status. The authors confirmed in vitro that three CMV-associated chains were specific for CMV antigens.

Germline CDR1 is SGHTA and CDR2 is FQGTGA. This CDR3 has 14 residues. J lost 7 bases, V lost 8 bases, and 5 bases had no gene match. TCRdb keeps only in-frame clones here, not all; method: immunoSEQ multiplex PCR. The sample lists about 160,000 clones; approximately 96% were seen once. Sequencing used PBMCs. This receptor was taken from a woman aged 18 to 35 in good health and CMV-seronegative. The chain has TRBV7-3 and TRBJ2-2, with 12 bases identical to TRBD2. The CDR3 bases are TGTGCCAGCGGAACTAGCGGGGGGTACGGGGAGCTGTTTTTT. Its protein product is CASGTSGGYGELFF.